Following are 27 T cell receptor beta chains from one sample sequenced in a study of glioma-infiltrating T cells after dendritic cell vaccination. The data were produced by immunoSEQ multiplex PCR, yet TCRdb's version contains in-frame clones alone and is incomplete. This sample carries 40,000 to 60,000 clones, approximately 85% of them seen once, and the ten largest clones take around 10%. The sequencing here drew on blood, taken before dendritic cell vaccination. Receptors originate from a human donor with glioblastoma.

V is TRBV7-3 and J is TRBJ2-1; 13 positions match TRBD2. In germline, CDR1 is SGHTA, CDR2 FQGTGA. The CDR3 extends over 15 amino acids. V trimming: 2 bases; J trimming: 7 bases; junction bases outside the gene matches: 2. In DNA form, the CDR3 reads TGTGCCAGCAGCTTAGGGACTAGCGGGAAGAATGAGCAGTTCTTC. Protein sequence: CASSLGTSGKNEQFF.

The chain has TRBV6-5 and TRBJ1-5; D not resolved. In germline, CDR1 is MNHEY, CDR2 SVGAGI. V lost 5 bases and J lost 0, with 11 bases in between. This CDR3 spans 15 amino acids. This chain's CDR3 is CASSREGYSNQPQHF. CDR3 nucleotides: TGTGCCAGCAGTCGTGAGGGTTATAGCAATCAGCCCCAGCATTTT.

This clone was seen a single time. The CDR3 DNA sequence: TGTGCCAGCAGTTACTCGTCCCAAACAGGGGTCGAGCAGTACTTC. Amino acids: CASSYSSQTGVEQYF. V gene TRBV6-6 combines with J gene TRBJ2-7; 7 bases align to TRBD1. The CDR3 contains 15 residues. Germline loops: CDR1 MNHNY, CDR2 SVGAGI (reference sequence). V dropped 0 bases and J dropped 6; count of bases not matched to a gene: 8.

The chain employs TRBV11-3 and TRBJ2-1; 9 bases match TRBD2. This CDR3 has 14 amino acids. The trim removed 3 bases at V and 9 bases at J, leaving 6 bases unmatched. The germline V gene has CDR1 SGHNT and CDR2 YENEEA. CDR3 residues: CASSLSSGSGEQFF. For the CDR3, the DNA is TGTGCCAGCAGCTTGAGTAGCGGGAGTGGTGAGCAGTTCTTC.

In regard to this clone: At one of its ends the junction is not consistent with the germline gene, which may arise from a read error. The same CDR3 can be traced to other DNA sequences in this sample. This rearrangement joins TRBV6-4 to TRBJ2-2; tentative D call: TRBD2 (5 bases). Germline CDR1 and CDR2: MRHNA and SNTAGT. CDR3 length: 14 residues. CDR3: CASSDGESTGELFF. The CDR3 bases are TGTGCTAGCAGTGACGGGGAGAGCACCGGGGAGCTGTTTTTT.

The chain combines TRBV19 with TRBJ2-5, with D possibly being TRBD1 (6 bases). The length of the CDR3 is 14 residues. With 3 bases removed from V and 1 base from J, the gap between germline ends came to 9 bases. The germline CDR1 and CDR2 sequences are LNHDA and SQIVND (reference sequence). The CDR3 DNA reads TGTGCCAGTAGTATCGGACAGAGCCAAGAGACCCAGTACTTC. Translated: CASSIGQSQETQYF.

The chain uses TRBV11-2 and TRBJ2-7; 10 positions agree with TRBD2. CDR1 and CDR2 from the germline V gene are SGHAT and FQNNGV. V dropped 3 bases and J dropped 3; count of bases not matched to a gene: 5. This CDR3 region has 15 residues. This CDR3 reads CASSLGSGGFYEQYF. The CDR3, as DNA: TGTGCCAGCAGCTTGGGTAGCGGGGGGTTCTACGAGCAGTACTTC.

This clone appeared a single time. The V gene is TRBV13, the J gene TRBJ2-2; 12 nucleotides match TRBD2. The germline CDR1 and CDR2 sequences are PRHDT and FYEKMQ (reference sequence). The V segment lost 5 bases and the J segment 4 bases; nucleotides outside the gene matches: 5. The CDR3 sequence is 16 residues long. As DNA, the CDR3 is TGTGCCAGCAGCGGGAGACTAGCGGGGGCCACCGGGGAGCTGTTTTTT. Protein product: CASSGRLAGATGELFF. Full variable domain (missing parts from reference TRBV13 and TRBJ2-2): AAGVIQSPRHLIKEKRETATLKCYPIPRHDTVYWYQQGPGQDPQFLISFYEKMQSDKGSIPDRFSAQQFSDYHSELNMSSLELGDSALYFCASSGRLAGATGELFFGEGSRLTVL.

The V and J genes are TRBV2 and TRBJ1-1; D is uncertain. This CDR3 region has 15 residues. Trimming took off 6 bases at V and 2 bases at J, with 16 bases between the two ends. CDR1 and CDR2 (germline): SNHLY, FYNNEI. The DNA of the CDR3 is TGTGCCAGCAGGGCCCGGGGAGCGCTTAACACTGAAGCTTTCTTT. This translates into CASRARGALNTEAFF.

The V gene is TRBV6-5, the J gene TRBJ1-1, with D maybe TRBD1 (5 bases). There are 12 residues in the CDR3. Trimming stripped 2 bases from V and 10 bases from J, with 11 bases between. In germline, CDR1 is MNHEY, CDR2 SVGAGI. The CDR3 is CASSYGGGRAFF. The CDR3 region has the DNA TGTGCCAGCAGTTACGGGGGAGGGCGAGCTTTCTTT.

The CDR3 sequence is CASSRDFSPLHF. The CDR3 DNA sequence: TGTGCCAGCAGCCGGGACTTCTCACCCCTCCACTTT. The chain uses TRBV28 and TRBJ1-6, with D tentatively TRBD1 (5 bases). CDR1 MDHEN and CDR2 SYDVKM come from the germline V gene. The V gene lost 6 bases and the J gene lost 10 bases, with 10 bases spanning the gap. CDR3 length: 12 residues.

This sequence joins TRBV18 and TRBJ1-1; 7 nucleotides align to TRBD1. This CDR3 spans 18 amino acids. After removal of 1 base from V and 5 bases from J, the junction contained 16 bases not matched to a gene. Germline loops: CDR1 KGHSH, CDR2 LQKENI. The CDR3 spells CASSPQTGVLGERTEAFF. The CDR3 DNA follows: TGTGCCAGCTCACCACAAACAGGGGTTTTAGGTGAAAGGACTGAAGCTTTCTTT. The whole variable domain, filled in from reference TRBV18 and TRBJ1-1, reads NAGVMQNPRHLVRRRGQEARLRCSPMKGHSHVYWYRQLPEEGLKFMVYLQKENIIDESGMPKERFSAEFPKEGPSILRIQQVVRGDSAAYFCASSPQTGVLGERTEAFFGQGTRLTVV.

The V call is TRBV7-6, the J call TRBJ2-1, with D possibly TRBD1 on 5 matching bases. Per the germline V gene, CDR1 is SGHVS and CDR2 is FNYEAQ. The CDR3 extends over 13 amino acids. The germline V and J ends were trimmed by 1 base and 9 bases, with 10 bases remaining between them. The CDR3 coding sequence is TGTGCCAGCAGCTTAGTATTAGGGGCTGAGCAGTTCTTC. It is translated as CASSLVLGAEQFF.

The rearrangement links TRBV4-3 to TRBJ2-1; D remains ambiguous. The length of the CDR3 is 15 residues. From germline, CDR1 is LGHNA and CDR2 YSLEER. Between the trimmed V and J ends, which lost 0 bases and 3 bases, there was a span of 9 bases. In nucleotides, the CDR3 is TGCGCCAGCAGCCAAGAAGGTACGGGCTACAATGAGCAGTTCTTC. This translates into CASSQEGTGYNEQFF.

The V call is TRBV7-9, the J call TRBJ2-7; 8 bases fit TRBD2. Trimming at V came to 4 bases and at J to 6 bases, leaving 17 bases not matched to a gene. The CDR3 runs to 17 residues. Germline CDR1 and CDR2: SEHNR and FQNEAQ (reference sequence). In DNA form, the CDR3 reads TGTGCCAGCAGCTCCGGATGGGTAACCGGGGGGGCCCTCGAGCAGTACTTC. It codes for CASSSGWVTGGALEQYF.

The chain carries TRBV19 and TRBJ2-2, with 9 bases that match TRBD2. CDR3 size: 15 residues. CDR1 and CDR2 from the germline V gene are LNHDA and SQIVND (reference sequence). Germline trimming cut 3 bases from V and 3 bases from J; bases unmatched to any gene: 2. The CDR3, as DNA: TGTGCCAGTAGTATGTTAGCGGGGGACACCGGGGAGCTGTTTTTT. Amino acids: CASSMLAGDTGELFF.

The rearrangement links TRBV11-2 to TRBJ2-3; 10 nucleotides line up with TRBD1. From germline, CDR1 is SGHAT and CDR2 FQNNGV. V shed 5 bases and J 7 bases; nucleotides not matched to a gene: 18. CDR3 length equals 18 residues. CDR3 in DNA: TGTGCCAGCAGCGCCTACCCACCGGGACAGGGGATCGGAAATACGCAGTATTTT. Translating it yields CASSAYPPGQGIGNTQYF.

The chain carries TRBV19 and TRBJ2-5, with TRBD1 identical over 8 bases. V trimming: 5 bases; J trimming: 5 bases; junction bases outside the gene matches: 7. The CDR3 has 14 amino acids. Germline CDR1 reads LNHDA; CDR2 reads SQIVND (reference sequence). CDR3: CASSVRGLAETQYF. CDR3 coding DNA: TGTGCCAGTAGTGTCAGGGGGCTGGCGGAGACCCAGTACTTC. Full variable domain (missing parts from reference TRBV19 and TRBJ2-5): DGGITQSPKYLFRKEGQNVTLSCEQNLNHDAMYWYRQDPGQGLRLIYYSQIVNDFQKGDIAEGYSVSREKKESFPLTVTSAQKNPTAFYLCASSVRGLAETQYFGPGTRLLVL.

This clone has a handful of counts. The chain couples TRBV19 to TRBJ1-1, with a weak D call TRBD1 (5 bases). The CDR3 contains 16 residues. The V end was cut by 4 bases, the J end by 5 bases, with 20 bases between. The V gene's germline CDR1 is LNHDA and CDR2 SQIVND (reference sequence). The CDR3, as DNA: TGTGCCAGTAGTAGCCGAGGCTCCAGGGAGGGAACTGAAGCTTTCTTT. It specifies CASSSRGSREGTEAFF.

The V gene is TRBV10-1, the J gene TRBJ1-1, with D perhaps matching TRBD1 (5 bases). Germline CDR1 WNHNN, CDR2 SYGVQD (reference sequence). Deletions cut 0 bases from V and 0 bases from J, with 11 bases between. The length of the CDR3 is 16 residues. CDR3 region: CASSESAGTMNTEAFF. CDR3 DNA sequence: TGCGCCAGCAGTGAGTCTGCGGGGACCATGAACACTGAAGCTTTCTTT.

V is TRBV12-5 and J is TRBJ2-3, with a weak D call TRBD2 (6 bases). The CDR3 runs to 14 residues. Germline-derived CDR1 and CDR2 are LGHNT and FRNRAP. The V end was cut by 5 bases, the J end by 6 bases, with 15 bases between. CDR3 loop: CASGLGTLEDTQYF. For the CDR3, the DNA is TGTGCTAGTGGTCTAGGGACTTTGGAGGATACGCAGTATTTT. Full variable domain (outside the CDR3, taken from reference TRBV12-5 and TRBJ2-3): DARVTQTPRHKVTEMGQEVTMRCQPILGHNTVFWYRQTMMQGLELLAYFRNRAPLDDSGMPKDRFSAEMPDATLATLKIQPSEPRDSAVYFCASGLGTLEDTQYFGPGTRLTVL.

The genes are TRBV5-1 and TRBJ2-1, with a possible D match to TRBD2 (6 bases). The CDR3 extends over 15 amino acids. V was cut by 0 bases and J by 3 bases, with 10 bases left in between. Per germline, CDR1 SGHRS and CDR2 YFSETQ. The CDR3 sequence: CASSLVGRDYNEQFF. CDR3 coding DNA: TGCGCCAGCAGCTTGGTAGGGCGGGACTACAATGAGCAGTTCTTC.

The chain couples TRBV19 to TRBJ1-2, with D perhaps TRBD1 (5 bases). V was trimmed by 4 bases and J by 8 bases, leaving 17 bases between them. Germline-derived CDR1 and CDR2 are LNHDA and SQIVND (reference sequence). The CDR3 covers 14 residues. The CDR3 sequence: CASSTRTPQLGYTF. The CDR3 DNA reads TGTGCCAGTAGTACCAGGACACCTCAGCTGGGCTACACCTTC.

The chain carries TRBV2 and TRBJ1-5; D not certain. Germline loops: CDR1 SNHLY, CDR2 FYNNEI. V lost 2 bases, J lost 6 bases, and 14 bases lay in between. The CDR3 contains 15 residues. CDR3 sequence: CASSERSWAGQPQHF. CDR3 coding DNA: TGTGCCAGCAGTGAAAGGAGTTGGGCGGGTCAGCCCCAGCATTTT.

This chain uses TRBV27 with TRBJ1-1; D possibly corresponds to TRBD1 (5 bases). This CDR3 comprises 15 residues. The germline V and J ends were trimmed by 2 bases and 6 bases, with 16 bases remaining between them. Germline CDR1 MNHEY, CDR2 SMNVEV (reference sequence). CDR3 sequence reads: CASSLRGVEKSEAFF. The CDR3 region has the DNA TGTGCCAGCAGTTTAAGGGGCGTCGAAAAGTCTGAAGCTTTCTTT.

Comment on this clone: The sample has other DNA sequences that encode this CDR3 too. The rearrangement joins TRBV10-3 to TRBJ2-6, with a tentative D call TRBD1 (6 bases). The V gene lost 6 bases and the J gene lost 0 bases, with 18 bases spanning the gap. This CDR3 spans 18 amino acids. Germline CDR1 and CDR2: ENHRY and SYGVKD. The CDR3 DNA follows: TGTGCCATCAGCCTGTCGGGACAAAGTCACTCTGGGGCCAACGTCCTGACTTTC. This sequence encodes CAISLSGQSHSGANVLTF.

The chain links TRBV7-9 to TRBJ2-3; D not certain. Germline V gives CDR1 SEHNR, CDR2 FQNEAQ (reference sequence). The CDR3 spans 12 residues. V was shortened by 5 bases and J by 2 bases, with 5 bases between the two germline ends. CDR3 DNA: TGTGCCAGCAGCCCATTCACAGATACGCAGTATTTT. This codes for CASSPFTDTQYF.